In this sample, the clone carrying this TCR beta chain turned up once. Its antigen is still unknown. The data are from a study of shared clonotypes between healthy human individuals. Study at large: Per-donor plates numbered three CD4 naive, three CD4 memory, two CD8 naive and one CD8 memory. Overall study results and limits: Clonotypes not shared had lower generation probabilities than those common to all four donors.

Donors were healthy HIV-negative adults without recent acute infections or vaccinations. The CDR3 runs to 14 residues. Germline V CDR1 and CDR2: SNHLY, FYNNEI. Trimming removed 5 bases from V and 8 bases from J; junction bases left unmatched: 9. Samples underwent the assay at deep level. Only in-frame clones appear in the TCRdb table, and some are missing; sequencing was by immunoSEQ multiplex PCR. The sample has 2 million to 2.5 million clones, more than 80% seen once. Specimen: naive CD4+ T cells from PBMCs. As to subset: CD45RA+ positively selected. V is TRBV2 and J is TRBJ1-3; 7 bases align to TRBD1. The receptor's source is a young man in good health. Some clones in this sample may be carry-over from other donors' samples. CDR3 bases: TGTGCCAGCAGTCGGACAGGAGGCCTAGACACCATATATTTT. The encoded protein is CASSRTGGLDTIYF.